The source of this T cell receptor (beta chain) is a study of blood T cell repertoires in COVID-19 (dated by TCRdb to the early 2020s). Regarding the complete study: The collaborator samples originated in the United States, Italy and Spain and spanned the acute and convalescent phases of COVID-19. The samples were drawn from two sources: the first 160 participants of the ongoing ImmuneRACE study, and over 1,000 subjects contributed by 6 global collaborators. Subjects who had been exposed to COVID-19, were actively infected with it, or had recovered from it provided the deeply sampled blood TCRbeta repertoires that made up the dataset. The material from the prospective study consisted of cDNA or gDNA derived from T cells, B-cell-depleted T cells, or PBMCs. Sample metadata almost always included a de-identified subject ID, COVID-19 status, age in years and sex. Where available, HLA class I and class II types were taken from metadata supplied by the sample provider and were not determined by assay-based typing. A freely available public database, intended as a resource for researchers studying the immune response to SARS-CoV-2, is where the repertoires were released. What the work shows at the level of the full study, not this receptor alone: Clinical and demographic metadata were provided uncurated, with the amount varying by source and participant.

The immunoSEQ Assay, a bias-controlled multiplex PCR, was used to amplify TCRbeta CDR3 regions from genomic DNA. In the original analysis: Within the assay, amplification of reference gene primers was used to estimate how many nucleated cells each sample contained. To quantify the absolute abundance of each unique TCRbeta CDR3 rearrangement, sequence reads were collapsed and filtered. For each sample, productive Simpson clonality was calculated by taking the square root of Simpson's diversity index across productive rearrangements. TCRdb holds this immuneACCESS table with in-frame rearrangements only. Some clones are missing; in checked studies, unresolved V genes explain under half, and the rest has no known cause. V, J and clone size derive from that table, while D and trimming were established from the DNA sequence. This sample gives a few hundred thousand clones in total; around 84% of them show up just once. Approximately 3.6% of the sample is held by the ten biggest clonotypes.

With respect to this clone: Its antigen has not been determined. Per-base qualities were not stored, and no clone one base away is much larger.

The CDR3 starts with the cysteine, ends with the phenylalanine, and has 14 residues. Only the CDR3 DNA stays, 42 bases, in frame from base 1. Sequences SNHLY (CDR1) and FYNNEI (CDR2) are obtained from the germline V gene. V is cut back by 6 bases and J by 1 base, with 5 bases in the junction unmatched. Collaborating institutions collected whole blood in K2EDTA tubes following their own protocols. For TCRbeta analysis, collaborator samples were shipped as frozen whole blood, as isolated PBMCs, or as DNA extracted from either sample type. Sequencing was carried out using peripheral blood. Recombination joined TRBV2 with TRBJ1-1; 7 of the junction bases match TRBD1. The sequence derives from a woman aged 18-29 years with acute or convalescent COVID-19. The CDR3 corresponds to CASRVGQANTEAFF. The base sequence is TGTGCCAGCAGAGTTGGACAGGCGAACACTGAAGCTTTCTTT.